A selection of T cell receptor beta chains follows, all from one sample in a study of radiation and T cells in renal cell carcinoma. Profiled with immunoSEQ multiplex PCR; TCRdb holds only in-frame clones, not every one. Altogether about 16,000 clones are present, 50% to 65% being singletons, with the ten largest covering roughly 8.7%. The material was tumor tissue, obtained from a patient whose treatment was nephrectomy without radiotherapy. The origin of the receptors is a man in his forties with renal cell carcinoma. The CDR3 runs from the conserved cysteine through the conserved F or W. D genes are given only for firm matches. Expanded clones are given a class, and other clones once, few, many or no size at all.

v_gene	j_gene	abundance	d_gene	CDR3aa	CDR3nt
TRBV11-2	TRBJ2-7	NA	TRBD2	CASSFELAGNYEQYF	TGTGCCAGCAGCTTCGAACTAGCGGGCAACTACGAGCAGTACTTC
TRBV4-2	TRBJ1-5	few	NA	CASSRLWDPNQPQHF	TGTGCCAGCAGCCGGCTATGGGACCCCAATCAGCCCCAGCATTTT
TRBV2	TRBJ1-1	NA	NA	CASSGRVGDGGTEAFF	TGTGCCAGCAGTGGCAGGGTGGGAGATGGGGGCACTGAAGCTTTCTTT
TRBV29-1	TRBJ1-1	NA	NA	CSVIQDMNTEAFF	TGCAGCGTGATACAGGACATGAACACTGAAGCTTTCTTT
TRBV20-1	TRBJ1-2	NA	TRBD1	CRTGFRDGYTF	TGCAGGACAGGGTTCCGTGATGGCTACACCTTC
TRBV4-3	TRBJ2-7	medium-sized	TRBD1	CASSQSQGVHEQYF	TGCGCCAGCAGCCAATCACAGGGGGTCCACGAGCAGTACTTC
TRBV6-5	TRBJ1-1	NA	NA	CASSYSNGNMNTEAFF	TGTGCCAGCAGTTACTCGAACGGAAATATGAACACTGAAGCTTTCTTT
TRBV18	TRBJ2-7	many	NA	CASSPDSSYEQYF	TGTGCCAGCTCACCCGACAGCTCCTACGAGCAGTACTTC
TRBV6-1	TRBJ2-7	NA	TRBD1	CASRDGQGISYEQYF	TGTGCCAGCAGGGACGGACAGGGAATCTCCTACGAGCAGTACTTC
TRBV7-3	TRBJ2-1	NA	NA	CASSVSWSSYNEQFF	TGTGCCAGCAGCGTTAGCTGGAGCTCCTACAATGAGCAGTTCTTC
TRBV5-6	TRBJ2-3	NA	NA	CASSWTDTQYF	TGTGCCAGCAGCTGGACAGATACGCAGTATTTT
TRBV5-5	TRBJ1-2	few	NA	CASSPGGWGYTF	TGTGCCAGCAGCCCCGGGGGTTGGGGCTACACCTTC
TRBV4-3	TRBJ2-1	NA	TRBD2	CASSQDGLARYNEQFF	TGCGCCAGCAGCCAAGACGGACTAGCGCGCTACAATGAGCAGTTCTTC
TRBV5-1	TRBJ2-5	NA	NA	CASSSLTGGQETQYF	TGCGCCAGCAGCTCCCTCACTGGCGGGCAAGAGACCCAGTACTTC
TRBV11-2	TRBJ2-2	NA	NA	CASGPGELFF	TGTGCCAGCGGTCCCGGGGAGCTGTTTTTT
TRBV29-1	TRBJ2-5	NA	NA	CSVPPGTLEETQYF	TGCAGCGTTCCCCCGGGGACATTAGAAGAGACCCAGTACTTC
TRBV7-6	TRBJ2-1	many	TRBD2	CASSFLAGGNNEQFF	TGTGCCAGCAGCTTCCTAGCGGGGGGAAACAATGAGCAGTTCTTC
TRBV27	TRBJ2-3	NA	NA	CASRSQGSTDTQYF	TGTGCCAGCAGGTCCCAGGGCAGCACAGATACGCAGTATTTT
TRBV6-6	TRBJ1-1	NA	NA	CASSYSKMNTEAFF	TGTGCCAGCAGTTATAGTAAAATGAACACTGAAGCTTTCTTT
TRBV9	TRBJ2-2	once	NA	CASSVEWGVTGELFF	TGTGCCAGCAGCGTAGAGTGGGGGGTCACCGGGGAGCTGTTTTTT
TRBV9	TRBJ2-7	NA	TRBD1	CASSATGGYPYEQYF	TGTGCCAGCAGCGCTACAGGGGGCTACCCCTACGAGCAGTACTTC
TRBV9	TRBJ2-5	NA	NA	CASSVGSQGETQYF	TGTGCCAGCAGCGTGGGCAGCCAGGGGGAGACCCAGTACTTC